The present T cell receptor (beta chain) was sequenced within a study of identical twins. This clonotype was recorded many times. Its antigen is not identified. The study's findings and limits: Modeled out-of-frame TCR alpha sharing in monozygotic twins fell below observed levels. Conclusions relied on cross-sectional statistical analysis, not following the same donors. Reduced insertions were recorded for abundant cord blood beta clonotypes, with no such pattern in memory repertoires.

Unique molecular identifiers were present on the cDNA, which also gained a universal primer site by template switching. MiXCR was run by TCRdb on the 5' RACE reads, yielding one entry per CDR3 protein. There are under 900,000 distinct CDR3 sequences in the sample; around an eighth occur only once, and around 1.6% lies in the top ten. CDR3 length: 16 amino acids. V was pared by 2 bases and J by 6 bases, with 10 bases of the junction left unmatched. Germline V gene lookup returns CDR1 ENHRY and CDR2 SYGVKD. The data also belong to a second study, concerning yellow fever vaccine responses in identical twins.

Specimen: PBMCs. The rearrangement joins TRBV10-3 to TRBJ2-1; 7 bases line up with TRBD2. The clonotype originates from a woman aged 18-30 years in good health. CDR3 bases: TGTGCCATCAGTGAGGCGGGAGCCGGTACCTCCAATGAGCAGTTCTTC. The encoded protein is CAISEAGAGTSNEQFF.